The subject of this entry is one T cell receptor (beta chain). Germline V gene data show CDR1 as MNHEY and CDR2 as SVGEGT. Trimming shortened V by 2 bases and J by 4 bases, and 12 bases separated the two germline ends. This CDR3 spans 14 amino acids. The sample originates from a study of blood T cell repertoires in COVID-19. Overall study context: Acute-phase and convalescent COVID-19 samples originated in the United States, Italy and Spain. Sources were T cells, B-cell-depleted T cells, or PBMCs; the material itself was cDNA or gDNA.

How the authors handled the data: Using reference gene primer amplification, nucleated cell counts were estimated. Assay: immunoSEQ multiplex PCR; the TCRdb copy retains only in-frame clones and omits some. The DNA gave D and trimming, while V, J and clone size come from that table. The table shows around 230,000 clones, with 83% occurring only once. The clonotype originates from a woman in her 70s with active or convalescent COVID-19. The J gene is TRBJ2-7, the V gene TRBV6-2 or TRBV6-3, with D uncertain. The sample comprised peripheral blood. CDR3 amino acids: CASSYAVKPYEQYF. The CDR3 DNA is TGTGCCAGCAGTTACGCAGTAAAACCGTACGAGCAGTACTTC.